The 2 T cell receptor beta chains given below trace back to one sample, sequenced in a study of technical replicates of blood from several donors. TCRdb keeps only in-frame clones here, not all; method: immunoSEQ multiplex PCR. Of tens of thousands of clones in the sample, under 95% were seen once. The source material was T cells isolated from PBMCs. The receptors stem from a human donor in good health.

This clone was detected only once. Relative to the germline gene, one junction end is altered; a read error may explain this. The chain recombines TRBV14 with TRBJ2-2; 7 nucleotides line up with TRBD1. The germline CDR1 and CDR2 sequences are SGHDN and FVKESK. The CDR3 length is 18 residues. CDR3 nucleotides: TGTGCCAGCAGGCAAGACCTACAGGGGAGTAAGGACACCGGGGAGCTGTTTTTT. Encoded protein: CASRQDLQGSKDTGELFF.

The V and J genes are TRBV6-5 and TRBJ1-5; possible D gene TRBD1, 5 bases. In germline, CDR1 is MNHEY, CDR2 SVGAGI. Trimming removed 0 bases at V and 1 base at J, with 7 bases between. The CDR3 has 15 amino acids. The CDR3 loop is CASSYSRVSNQPQHF. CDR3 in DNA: TGTGCCAGCAGTTACTCCAGGGTGAGCAATCAGCCCCAGCATTTT.